One sample yielded the 5 T cell receptor beta chains listed below, sequenced in a study of human T cells and chemical hapten exposure. In TCRdb, the RACE reads were re-called with MiXCR into one record per CDR3 protein. This sample yields roughly 100,000 distinct CDR3 sequences, of which under 35% are seen a single time; more than 2.5% belongs to the top ten. As for time point: patch test 3, about 24 weeks after DPC sensitization. Sample treatment: therapeutic diphenylcyclopropenone sensitization with weekly scalp DPC. Sequenced material: whole blood, taken in connection with sensitization to the hapten diphenylcyclopropenone (DPC). These receptor sequences come from a middle-aged man with alopecia areata. Some clones in this sample may be carry-over from other donors' samples.

The chain has TRBV7-9 and TRBJ2-5; D possibly corresponds to TRBD1 (8 bases). The V end was cut by 5 bases, the J end by 7 bases, with 20 bases between. This CDR3 region has 15 residues. Germline V CDR1 and CDR2: SEHNR, FQNEAQ (reference sequence). The CDR3 is CASSVGTGWGGTQYF. CDR3 coding DNA: TGTGCCAGCAGCGTCGGGACAGGTTGGGGGGGGACCCAGTACTTC.

This clonotype was counted a few times. The chain joins TRBV29-1 to TRBJ2-1; D is perhaps TRBD2 (5 bases). The V and J ends lost 4 bases and 0 bases respectively, with 16 bases between them. CDR1 is SQVTM and CDR2 is ANQGSEA in the germline V gene. The CDR3 length is 16 residues. CDR3: CSVGGRKYSSYNEQFF. CDR3 bases: TGCAGCGTTGGAGGGCGGAAATATAGCTCCTACAATGAGCAGTTCTTC.

V is TRBV29-1 and J is TRBJ2-1; 10 positions match TRBD1. Trimming at V came to 4 bases and at J to 8 bases, leaving 8 bases not matched to a gene. CDR3 length: 14 amino acids. Germline CDR1 SQVTM, CDR2 ANQGSEA. The chain's CDR3 is CSVVRTGGWDEQFF. Written as DNA, the CDR3 is TGCAGCGTTGTTCGGACAGGGGGTTGGGATGAGCAGTTCTTC.

A few counts support this clonotype. The chain is built from TRBV24-1 and TRBJ2-1, with 12 bases identical to TRBD2. Germline V gene lookup returns CDR1 KGHDR and CDR2 SFDVKD. CDR3 size: 17 residues. The junction had 13 bases not matched to a gene; V was cut back by 4 bases and J by 10 bases. CDR3 protein: CATSEYGTSGLIVEQFF. CDR3 coding DNA: TGTGCCACCAGTGAATACGGGACTAGCGGGCTGATTGTCGAGCAGTTCTTC.

This clonotype has more than one count but fewer than ten. The chain joins TRBV2 to TRBJ2-7; 12 bases match TRBD1. Trimming removed 8 bases from V and 5 bases from J; junction bases left unmatched: 4. Germline V CDR1 and CDR2: SNHLY, FYNNEI. This CDR3 is built from 13 residues. The CDR3 bases are TGTGCCAGCCCCGGGACAGGGGGCAACGAGCAGTACTTC. It specifies CASPGTGGNEQYF.